The source of this T cell receptor beta chain is a study of T-cell memory formation after mild COVID-19. The germline V gene has CDR1 DFQATT and CDR2 SNEGSKA (reference sequence). V lost 4 bases, J lost 3 bases, and 16 bases lay in between. The CDR3 has 15 residues. Study-level findings and limits: SARS-CoV-2 specificity was not confirmed for second-wave clones peaking on day 37. A subset of responding clones appeared in pre-infection memory, suggesting cross-reactive memory joined.

Barcoded TCR alpha and TCR beta cDNA libraries with UMIs came from 5'RACE using constant-segment primers. From the 5' RACE reads, TCRdb called clonotypes with MiXCR, one entry per CDR3 protein. The data hold some 490,000 distinct CDR3 sequences, with 15% to 20% observed a single time. In its sample, this clonotype was seen many times. The antigen is unknown. This TCR derives from an adult woman who had mild COVID-19 (a few samples of this study predate the infection). Cell type and time point are not known. The chain joins TRBV20-1 to TRBJ1-5; D remains unclear. Sequencing was performed on PBMCs or a T cell subset sorted from them (not recorded which). CDR3 nucleotides: TGCAGTGCTAAACCAACGGGCGAATTCAATCAGCCCCAGCATTTT. Protein: CSAKPTGEFNQPQHF.